The next 15 T cell receptor beta chains were all read from a single sample in a study of neurological immune-mediated disorders. TCRdb re-derived calls from the 5' RACE reads in MiXCR, one entry per CDR3 protein. The sample comprises over 45,000 distinct CDR3 sequences, approximately 3.5% of which are singletons, and about 6.3% rests with the top ten. The source material was PBMCs. The receptors come from a man aged 40-55 years with multiple sclerosis.

The table lists this clonotype with many counts. The chain links TRBV28 to TRBJ2-3; D remains unclear. Germline lookup yields CDR1 MDHEN and CDR2 SYDVKM. The V end was cut by 4 bases, the J end by 6 bases, with 32 bases between. The CDR3 consists of 20 residues. Here the CDR3 reads CASSSNPPARDWVSVDTQYF. As DNA, the CDR3 is TGTGCCAGCAGTTCCAACCCCCCCGCGCGAGACTGGGTCTCAGTCGATACGCAGTATTTT. The full variable domain, with the rest looked up from reference TRBV28 and TRBJ2-3, is DVKVTQSSRYLVKRTGEKVFLECVQDMDHENMFWYRQDPGLGLRLIYFSYDVKMKEKGDIPEGYSVSREKKERFSLILESASTNQTSMYLCASSSNPPARDWVSVDTQYFGPGTRLTVL.

This clonotype has at least ten counts. The chain has TRBV14 and TRBJ2-5; no clear D. V lost 1 base to trimming and J lost 2 bases, with 5 bases between them. Per germline, CDR1 SGHDN and CDR2 FVKESK. The CDR3 is made up of 13 amino acids. CDR3 nucleotides: TGTGCCAGCAGCCAAGGGATTCAAGAGACCCAGTACTTC. It translates to CASSQGIQETQYF.

This clonotype appeared many times. J is TRBJ2-1 and V is TRBV27, with 8 bases that match TRBD1. The J segment lost 7 bases and the V segment lost 3 bases, leaving 5 bases of the junction unmatched. The CDR3 is 14 amino acids. Germline V gives CDR1 MNHEY, CDR2 SMNVEV (reference sequence). Here the CDR3 reads CASSFQGAPNEQFF. The CDR3 DNA reads as TGTGCCAGCAGTTTTCAGGGGGCGCCTAATGAGCAGTTCTTC.

In its sample, this clonotype was seen many times. This chain connects TRBV5-1 to TRBJ1-5; 8 nucleotides agree with TRBD1. The CDR3 spans 15 residues. J gave up 0 bases and V 5 bases, and 4 bases lay outside the gene matches. CDR1 is SGHRS and CDR2 is YFSETQ in the germline V gene. The CDR3 region is CASRETGDSNQPQHF. CDR3 DNA: TGCGCCAGCAGAGAGACAGGGGATAGCAATCAGCCCCAGCATTTT.

This clonotype was counted at least ten times. The chain has TRBV20-1 and TRBJ2-3; D remains unclear. This CDR3 is 11 amino acids long. Germline values: CDR1 DFQATT, CDR2 SNEGSKA (reference sequence). Between the trimmed V and J ends, which lost 3 bases and 3 bases, there was a span of 4 bases. DNA for the CDR3: TGCAGTGCTAGCCGAACAGATACGCAGTATTTT. Translation gives CSASRTDTQYF.

There are many counts of this clonotype. The chain joins TRBV10-3 to TRBJ1-2; 7 nucleotides line up with TRBD1. V lost 3 bases, J lost 3 bases, and 4 bases stayed unmatched. The CDR3 contains 14 residues. Germline V gene sequence: CDR1 ENHRY, CDR2 SYGVKD. CDR3 DNA sequence: TGTGCCATCAGTGAAAAGGGGGCGGACTATGGCTACACCTTC. This encodes CAISEKGADYGYTF.

This clonotype has ten or more counts. This rearrangement joins TRBV5-1 to TRBJ1-1, with 7 nucleotides matching TRBD1. Trimming at V came to 4 bases and at J to 0 bases, leaving 3 bases not matched to a gene. Germline V gene lookup returns CDR1 SGHRS and CDR2 YFSETQ. This CDR3 contains 14 residues. CDR3 loop: CASSAGQVNTEAFF. As DNA, the CDR3 is TGCGCCAGCAGCGCCGGACAGGTGAACACTGAAGCTTTCTTT.

This clonotype was seen many times. The V and J genes are TRBV18 and TRBJ1-6; a weak D match, TRBD1 (6 bases). The V and J ends lost 3 bases and 10 bases respectively, with 16 bases between them. The germline CDR1 and CDR2 sequences are KGHSH and LQKENI. The length of the CDR3 is 15 residues. The CDR3 DNA is TGTGCCAGCTCACCGGTCGGGGGGCGAGGATCACCCCTCCACTTT. Translating gives CASSPVGGRGSPLHF.

Turning to this clonotype: Being one base from a much bigger clone, this may be a read error. This chain links TRBV28 with TRBJ2-7, with D unresolved. Between the trimmed V and J ends, which lost 3 bases and 7 bases, there was a span of 19 bases. From germline, CDR1 is MDHEN and CDR2 SYDVKM. This CDR3 comprises 15 residues. The CDR3 protein is CASSFETRPPQEQYF. CDR3 bases: TGTGCCAGCAGTTTTGAAACACGGCCCCCGCAAGAGCAGTACTTC.

This clonotype was observed at least ten times. The V and J genes are TRBV7-9 and TRBJ2-4; D is undetermined. CDR3 size: 13 residues. CDR1 and CDR2 (germline): SEHNR, FQNEAQ (reference sequence). V was cut by 4 bases and J by 6 bases, with 10 bases left in between. The CDR3 sequence is CASSSGSLNIQYF. The DNA of the CDR3 is TGTGCCAGCAGCTCCGGTTCTTTAAACATTCAGTACTTC.

This clonotype came up many times. The chain employs TRBV6-1 and TRBJ2-5; no definite D call. Germline-derived CDR1 and CDR2 are MNHNS and SASEGT. V gave up 8 bases and J gave up 4 bases, with 5 bases separating them. This CDR3 region has 10 residues. DNA of the CDR3: TGTGCCAGCTTCTTAGAGACCCAGTACTTC. This gives the protein CASFLETQYF.

Ten or more counts support this clonotype. J is TRBJ1-6 and V is TRBV20-1, with TRBD1 as a possible D gene (5 bases). The CDR3 has 15 residues. CDR1 DFQATT and CDR2 SNEGSKA come from the germline V gene (reference sequence). V dropped 3 bases and J dropped 6 bases, with 15 bases sitting between them. CDR3 nucleotide sequence: TGCAGTGCTAGCTCGCAGGGTGGGGGTAATTCACCCCTCCACTTT. Translation gives CSASSQGGGNSPLHF.

The sample holds many counts of this clonotype. This chain uses TRBV27 with TRBJ1-1, with D possibly being TRBD1 (5 bases). V lost 5 bases, J lost 4 bases, and 14 bases lay in between. This CDR3 comprises 14 residues. Germline V CDR1 and CDR2: MNHEY, SMNVEV (reference sequence). For the CDR3, the DNA is TGTGCCAGCAGTCCCGGGGGGTATGGCACTGAAGCTTTCTTT. This encodes CASSPGGYGTEAFF.

This clonotype occurred many times. The chain employs TRBV11-2 and TRBJ1-6; D gene unclear. V lost 2 bases and J lost 7, with 3 bases in between. Germline CDR1 is SGHAT and CDR2 is FQNNGV. This CDR3 is built from 12 residues. The CDR3 loop is CASSLNNSPLHF. CDR3 nucleotide sequence: TGTGCCAGCAGCTTAAACAATTCACCCCTCCACTTT.

This clonotype was recorded a few times. A much larger clone lies a single base off, so this may be a read error. The CDR3 loop reads CASSLVPRGQGTQYF. The CDR3 DNA reads as TGCGCCAGCAGCTTGGTCCCCCGAGGCCAAGGGACCCAGTACTTC. V and J are TRBV5-1 and TRBJ2-5; D call uncertain. The germline gives CDR1 SGHRS, CDR2 YFSETQ. The CDR3 runs 15 residues.